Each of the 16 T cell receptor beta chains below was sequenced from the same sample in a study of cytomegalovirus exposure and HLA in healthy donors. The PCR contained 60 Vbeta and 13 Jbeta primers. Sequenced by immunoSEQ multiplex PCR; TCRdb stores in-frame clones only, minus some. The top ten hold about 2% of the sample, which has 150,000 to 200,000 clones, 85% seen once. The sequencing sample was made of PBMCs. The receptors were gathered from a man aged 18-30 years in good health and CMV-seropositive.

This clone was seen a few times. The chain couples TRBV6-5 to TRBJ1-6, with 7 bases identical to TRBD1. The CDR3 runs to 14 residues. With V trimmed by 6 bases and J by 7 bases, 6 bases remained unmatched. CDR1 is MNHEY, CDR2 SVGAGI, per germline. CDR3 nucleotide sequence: TGTGCCAGCAGGCCCGGGACAGCCAATTCACCCCTCCACTTT. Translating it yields CASRPGTANSPLHF.

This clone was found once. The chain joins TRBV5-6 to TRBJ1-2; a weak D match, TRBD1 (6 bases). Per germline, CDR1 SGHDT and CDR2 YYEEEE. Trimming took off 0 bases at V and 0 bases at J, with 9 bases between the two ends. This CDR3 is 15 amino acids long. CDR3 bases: TGTGCCAGCAGCTTGGGACAGGAATCTAACTATGGCTACACCTTC. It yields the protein CASSLGQESNYGYTF.

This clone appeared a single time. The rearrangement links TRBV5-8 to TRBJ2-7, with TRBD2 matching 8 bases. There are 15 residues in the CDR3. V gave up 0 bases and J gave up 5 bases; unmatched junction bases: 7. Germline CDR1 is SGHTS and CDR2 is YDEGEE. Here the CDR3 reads CASSLAVAGTDEQYF. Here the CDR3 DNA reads TGTGCCAGCAGCTTGGCCGTAGCGGGGACCGACGAGCAGTACTTC.

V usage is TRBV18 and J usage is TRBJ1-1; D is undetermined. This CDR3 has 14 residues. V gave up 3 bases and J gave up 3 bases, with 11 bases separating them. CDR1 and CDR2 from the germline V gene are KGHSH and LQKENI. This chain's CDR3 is CASSPGGGDTEAFF. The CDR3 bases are TGTGCCAGCTCACCGGGCGGCGGGGACACTGAAGCTTTCTTT.

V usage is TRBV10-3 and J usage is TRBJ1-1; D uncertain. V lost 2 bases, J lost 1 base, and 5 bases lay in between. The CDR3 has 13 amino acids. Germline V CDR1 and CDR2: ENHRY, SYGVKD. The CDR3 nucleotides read TGTGCCATCAGTGAGCTCTGGAACACTGAAGCTTTCTTT. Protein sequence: CAISELWNTEAFF.

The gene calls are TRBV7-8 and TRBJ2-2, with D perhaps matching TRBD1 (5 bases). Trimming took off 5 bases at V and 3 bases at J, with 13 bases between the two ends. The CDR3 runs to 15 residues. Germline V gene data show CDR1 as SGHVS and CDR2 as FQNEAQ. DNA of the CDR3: TGTGCCAGCAGCCCGATGCCCAGGGACACCGGGGAGCTGTTTTTT. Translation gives CASSPMPRDTGELFF.

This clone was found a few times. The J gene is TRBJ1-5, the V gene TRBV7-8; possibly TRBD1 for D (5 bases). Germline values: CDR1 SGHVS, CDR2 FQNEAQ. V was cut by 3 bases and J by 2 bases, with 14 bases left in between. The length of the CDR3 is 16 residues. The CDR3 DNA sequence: TGTGCCAGCAGCTTCGGCAGGGATCGGCGCAATCAGCCCCAGCATTTT. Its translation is CASSFGRDRRNQPQHF.

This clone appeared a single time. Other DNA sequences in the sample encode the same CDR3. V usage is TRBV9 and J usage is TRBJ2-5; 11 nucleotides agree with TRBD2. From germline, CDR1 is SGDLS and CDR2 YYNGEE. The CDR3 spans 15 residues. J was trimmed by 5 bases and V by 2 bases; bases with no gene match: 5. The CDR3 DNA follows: TGTGCCAGCAGCGTGGGCCCTAGCGGGGGGGAGACCCAGTACTTC. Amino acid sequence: CASSVGPSGGETQYF.

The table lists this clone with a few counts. CDR3 in amino acids: CASTGDRTYEQYF. DNA for the CDR3: TGTGCCAGCACCGGGGACAGAACTTACGAGCAGTACTTC. V usage is TRBV6-6 and J usage is TRBJ2-7, with TRBD1 matching 7 bases. Unmatched junction bases numbered 7, after V lost 7 bases and J lost 4 bases. The CDR3 spans 13 residues. Germline V CDR1 and CDR2: MNHNY, SVGAGI (reference sequence).

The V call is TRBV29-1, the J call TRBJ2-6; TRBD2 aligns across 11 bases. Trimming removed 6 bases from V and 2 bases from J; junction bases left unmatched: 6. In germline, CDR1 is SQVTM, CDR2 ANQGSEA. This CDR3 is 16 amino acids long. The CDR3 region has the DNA TGCAGCGTCTTTAGCGGGGGGGTTCCTGGGGCCAACGTCCTGACTTTC. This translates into CSVFSGGVPGANVLTF.

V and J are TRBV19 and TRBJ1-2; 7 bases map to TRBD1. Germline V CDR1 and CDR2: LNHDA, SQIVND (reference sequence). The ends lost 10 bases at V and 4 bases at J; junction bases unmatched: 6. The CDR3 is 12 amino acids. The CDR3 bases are TGTGCCACCAGACAGGGAACCTATGGCTACACCTTC. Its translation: CATRQGTYGYTF.

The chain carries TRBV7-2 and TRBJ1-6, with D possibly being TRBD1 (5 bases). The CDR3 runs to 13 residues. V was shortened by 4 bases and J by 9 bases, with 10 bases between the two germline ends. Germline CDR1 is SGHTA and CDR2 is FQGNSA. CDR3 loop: CASSSYQGSPLHF. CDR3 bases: TGTGCCAGCAGCTCTTACCAGGGTTCACCCCTCCACTTT.

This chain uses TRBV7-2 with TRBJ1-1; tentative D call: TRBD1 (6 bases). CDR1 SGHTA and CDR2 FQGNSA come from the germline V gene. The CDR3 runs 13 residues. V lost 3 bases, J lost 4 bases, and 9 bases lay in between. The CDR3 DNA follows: TGTGCCAGCAGCTTTGGGGGCGGCACTGAAGCTTTCTTT. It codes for CASSFGGGTEAFF.

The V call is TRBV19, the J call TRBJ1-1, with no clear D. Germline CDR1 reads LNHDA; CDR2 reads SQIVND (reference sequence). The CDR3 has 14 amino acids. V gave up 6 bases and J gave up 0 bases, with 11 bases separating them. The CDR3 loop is CASRLVGMNTEAFF. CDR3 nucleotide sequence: TGTGCCAGTAGACTAGTAGGGATGAACACTGAAGCTTTCTTT. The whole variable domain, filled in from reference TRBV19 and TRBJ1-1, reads DGGITQSPKYLFRKEGQNVTLSCEQNLNHDAMYWYRQDPGQGLRLIYYSQIVNDFQKGDIAEGYSVSREKKESFPLTVTSAQKNPTAFYLCASRLVGMNTEAFFGQGTRLTVV.

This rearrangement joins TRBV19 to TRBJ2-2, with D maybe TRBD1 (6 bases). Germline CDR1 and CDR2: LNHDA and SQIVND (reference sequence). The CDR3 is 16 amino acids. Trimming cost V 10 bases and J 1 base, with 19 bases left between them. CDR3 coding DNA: TGTGCCACCTTCCCACAGGGTTATCAGAACACCGGGGAGCTGTTTTTT. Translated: CATFPQGYQNTGELFF.

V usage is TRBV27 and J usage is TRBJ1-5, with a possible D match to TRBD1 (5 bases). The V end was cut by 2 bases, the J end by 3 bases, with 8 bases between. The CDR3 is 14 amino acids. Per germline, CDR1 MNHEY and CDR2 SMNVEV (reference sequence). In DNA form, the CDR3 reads TGTGCCAGCAGTTTAAGACAGAACAATCAGCCCCAGCATTTT. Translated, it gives CASSLRQNNQPQHF.